This TCR beta chain was recorded in a study of identical twins. The CDR3 contains 14 residues. Trimming took off 0 bases at V and 5 bases at J, with 11 bases between the two ends. Germline V lookup: CDR1 KGHSH, CDR2 LQKENI. MiXCR, applied by TCRdb to the 5' RACE reads, yields one record per CDR3 protein. The sample comprises roughly 250,000 distinct CDR3 sequences, over 12% of which are singletons, and 7% to 9% rests with the top ten. The sequencing input was memory (CD45RO+) T cells sorted from blood. The clonotype originates from a woman between 18 and 29 years old in good health. V gene TRBV18 combines with J gene TRBJ2-7, with a possible D match to TRBD2 (6 bases). The CDR3 region has the DNA TGTGCCAGCTCACCACCGGGGGGTAGGAACGAGCAGTACTTC. It is translated as CASSPPGGRNEQYF.